One and the same sample provided the 29 T cell receptor beta chains below, sequenced in a study of cytotoxic CD8 clonotypes in ibrutinib-treated CLL. The table came from immunoSEQ multiplex PCR; TCRdb's copy has only in-frame clones and leaves some out. The table has approximately 150,000 clones, about 88% seen once; the top ten hold 3%. The sequences come from PBMCs, collected at disease progression, from a patient treated with ibrutinib. These receptors were obtained from a human donor with chronic lymphocytic leukemia.

With respect to this clone: The sample contains more than one DNA sequence encoding this CDR3. V and J are TRBV18 and TRBJ2-7, with D unresolved. The germline V and J ends were trimmed by 2 bases and 2 bases, with 4 bases remaining between them. The V gene's germline CDR1 is KGHSH and CDR2 LQKENI. The CDR3 has 12 amino acids. Here the CDR3 reads CASSPGTYEQYF. As DNA, the CDR3 is TGTGCCAGCTCACCAGGTACCTACGAGCAGTACTTC.

The chain uses TRBV29-1 and TRBJ2-1; TRBD2 agrees at 10 bases. The germline gives CDR1 SQVTM, CDR2 ANQGSEA. With 2 bases clipped from V and 10 bases from J, the junction kept 8 bases outside the gene matches. The CDR3 sequence is 14 residues long. CDR3 DNA: TGCAGCGTTGAACCCGGGACTAGCGCCTTGGAGCAGTTCTTC. It yields the protein CSVEPGTSALEQFF.

The V call is TRBV6-1, the J call TRBJ2-3; TRBD2 might be the D (5 bases). CDR3 length equals 18 residues. Germline CDR1 reads MNHNS; CDR2 reads SASEGT. The germline V and J ends were trimmed by 2 bases and 1 base, with 19 bases remaining between them. CDR3 amino acids: CASSELLASRVGTDTQYF. The CDR3, as DNA: TGTGCCAGCAGTGAATTGTTGGCTAGCCGGGTTGGCACAGATACGCAGTATTTT.

A single count supports this clone. V and J are TRBV11-3 and TRBJ1-1, with 9 nucleotides matching TRBD1. The CDR3 consists of 17 residues. With 5 bases clipped from V and 6 bases from J, the junction kept 16 bases outside the gene matches. Germline V lookup: CDR1 SGHNT, CDR2 YENEEA. The CDR3 protein is CASSLRLDRGPGAEAFF. CDR3 DNA: TGTGCCAGCAGCCTACGACTGGACAGGGGCCCGGGGGCTGAAGCTTTCTTT.

The chain recombines TRBV18 with TRBJ2-5, with TRBD1 identical over 8 bases. The CDR3 is 13 residues long. V trimming: 7 bases; J trimming: 4 bases; junction bases outside the gene matches: 5. CDR1 is KGHSH and CDR2 is LQKENI in the germline V gene. For the CDR3, the DNA is TGTGCCAGCTTCCTAGACAGGGGAGAGACCCAGTACTTC. It yields the protein CASFLDRGETQYF.

The chain links TRBV29-1 to TRBJ1-3, with D possibly matching TRBD1 (5 bases). The CDR3 covers 12 residues. Germline V gene sequence: CDR1 SQVTM, CDR2 ANQGSEA. The V and J ends lost 3 bases and 2 bases respectively, with 5 bases between them. The CDR3 bases are TGCAGCGTTGAGGGACCTGGAAACACCATATATTTT. It specifies CSVEGPGNTIYF.

The chain couples TRBV7-8 to TRBJ1-3, with a tentative D call TRBD1 (5 bases). Deletions cut 7 bases from V and 0 bases from J, with 19 bases between. Germline values: CDR1 SGHVS, CDR2 FQNEAQ. The CDR3 extends over 17 amino acids. The CDR3: CASTKFRGPSSGNTIYF. The DNA of the CDR3 is TGTGCCAGCACTAAATTTCGGGGACCTAGCTCTGGAAACACCATATATTTT.

V usage is TRBV11-3 and J usage is TRBJ2-3; 8 nucleotides line up with TRBD2. The junction had 0 bases not matched to a gene; V was cut back by 3 bases and J by 1 base. CDR3 length equals 14 residues. CDR1 SGHNT and CDR2 YENEEA come from the germline V gene. The CDR3 loop reads CASSLTSGTDTQYF. The CDR3 DNA follows: TGTGCCAGCAGCTTGACTAGCGGCACAGATACGCAGTATTTT.

The V gene is TRBV30, the J gene TRBJ2-7; tentatively, D is TRBD1 (5 bases). The CDR3 runs to 13 residues. Looked up from germline, CDR1 is GTSNPN and CDR2 is SVGIG (reference sequence). Trimming took 3 bases from V and 3 from J, leaving 12 bases between them. The CDR3 region is CAWSQGWIYEQYF. The DNA for the CDR3 is TGTGCCTGGAGCCAGGGATGGATCTACGAGCAGTACTTC.

This chain links TRBV4-3 with TRBJ2-7; D possibly corresponds to TRBD1 (6 bases). The CDR3 consists of 17 residues. Germline lookup yields CDR1 LGHNA and CDR2 YSLEER. Trimming took 0 bases from V and 2 from J, leaving 17 bases between them. CDR3 sequence reads: CASSQERGGGWAYEQYF. Written as DNA, the CDR3 is TGCGCCAGCAGCCAAGAAAGGGGTGGGGGCTGGGCCTACGAGCAGTACTTC.

The chain links TRBV7-2 to TRBJ2-1, with TRBD2 matching over 14 bases. CDR3 length equals 18 residues. Trimming removed 5 bases from V and 4 bases from J; junction bases left unmatched: 10. The germline V gene encodes CDR1 SGHTA and CDR2 FQGNSA. The CDR3 coding sequence is TGTGCCAGCAGCGCCCGACTGACTAGCGGGAGGGCTTACAATGAGCAGTTCTTC. It is translated as CASSARLTSGRAYNEQFF.

The chain links TRBV6-1 to TRBJ2-3, with D possibly matching TRBD2 (6 bases). This CDR3 is 15 amino acids long. Germline V gives CDR1 MNHNS, CDR2 SASEGT. The V end lost 4 bases, the J end lost 1 base, and 12 bases lay between the germline ends. CDR3 region: CASSAVWRGTDTQYF. The CDR3 DNA is TGTGCCAGCAGTGCGGTTTGGAGGGGCACAGATACGCAGTATTTT.

The chain couples TRBV9 to TRBJ2-7; the D gene is possibly TRBD2 (5 bases). Between the trimmed V and J ends, which lost 1 base and 6 bases, there was a span of 17 bases. The CDR3 consists of 15 residues. CDR1 and CDR2 (germline): SGDLS, YYNGEE. The CDR3 protein is CASSVSGRTELEQYF. The DNA for the CDR3 is TGTGCCAGCAGCGTAAGTGGGAGAACCGAGCTCGAGCAGTACTTC.

The chain joins TRBV11-2 to TRBJ2-1; a weak D match, TRBD2 (5 bases). Germline V gene lookup returns CDR1 SGHAT and CDR2 FQNNGV. This CDR3 has 14 amino acids. The ends were cut back, 1 base at V and 6 bases at J, with 10 bases in the middle. In DNA, the CDR3 is TGTGCCAGCAGCTTAGCGGGATTTAGCAATGAGCAGTTCTTC. This translates into CASSLAGFSNEQFF.

This chain joins TRBV6-4 and TRBJ2-7; D ambiguous. Germline loops: CDR1 MRHNA, CDR2 SNTAGT. V gave up 11 bases and J gave up 5 bases, with 19 bases separating them. This CDR3 is built from 13 residues. The CDR3, as DNA: TGTGCCGAACTCGAGCTCCCTTGGGACGAGCAGTACTTC. Translation gives CAELELPWDEQYF.

This clone was detected only once. The chain has TRBV27 and TRBJ2-7; D is uncertain. Germline lookup yields CDR1 MNHEY and CDR2 SMNVEV (reference sequence). This CDR3 has 12 amino acids. Trimming shortened V by 2 bases and J by 4 bases, and 6 bases separated the two germline ends. CDR3 bases: TGTGCCAGCAGTTTACCTGGTTACGAGCAGTACTTC. It is translated as CASSLPGYEQYF.

The rearrangement joins TRBV4-3 to TRBJ2-7, with 10 positions matching TRBD2. The ends lost 4 bases at V and 1 base at J; junction bases unmatched: 13. This CDR3 has 18 residues. Germline V gene sequence: CDR1 LGHNA, CDR2 YSLEER. CDR3 protein: CASSRRSASGSGSYEQYF. CDR3 nucleotides: TGCGCCAGCAGCCGCAGATCGGCTAGCGGGAGTGGATCCTACGAGCAGTACTTC.

The rearrangement links TRBV6-5 to TRBJ2-3; 8 nucleotides match TRBD2. Looked up from germline, CDR1 is MNHEY and CDR2 is SVGAGI. Unmatched junction bases numbered 11, after V lost 2 bases and J lost 7 bases. The CDR3 totals 16 residues. In DNA, the CDR3 is TGTGCCAGCAGTTACGCGATAGCGGGATCGAGGAATACGCAGTATTTT. Translated: CASSYAIAGSRNTQYF.

The gene calls are TRBV19 and TRBJ2-3, with D uncertain. Germline-derived CDR1 and CDR2 are LNHDA and SQIVND (reference sequence). The CDR3 is made up of 13 amino acids. V gave up 6 bases and J gave up 0 bases, with 7 bases separating them. In nucleotides, the CDR3 is TGTGCCAGTAGCAAAGTAAGCACAGATACGCAGTATTTT. As protein: CASSKVSTDTQYF.

The chain has TRBV11-3 and TRBJ2-1, with 9 bases aligning to TRBD2. From germline, CDR1 is SGHNT and CDR2 YENEEA. CDR3 length equals 14 residues. V lost 4 bases to trimming and J lost 7 bases; unmatched junction nucleotides: 5. CDR3 DNA: TGTGCCAGCAGCTCCGCGAGCGGGAGGAATGAGCAGTTCTTC. Amino acid sequence: CASSSASGRNEQFF. Looking up the rest from reference TRBV11-3 and TRBJ2-1 gives the full variable domain: EAGVVQSPRYKIIEKKQPVAFWCNPISGHNTLYWYLQNLGQGPELLIRYENEEAVDDSQLPKDRFSAERLKGVDSTLKIQPAELGDSAVYLCASSSASGRNEQFFGPGTRLTVL.

This clone showed up just once. The J gene is TRBJ2-1, the V gene TRBV7-2, with 10 bases that match TRBD2. CDR3 length: 19 amino acids. The V and J ends lost 7 bases and 4 bases, in that order; junction bases with no gene match: 19. Germline V CDR1 and CDR2: SGHTA, FQGNSA. The CDR3 sequence: CASTTHPPGLATTYNEQFF. CDR3 bases: TGTGCCAGCACTACCCATCCCCCGGGACTAGCGACAACTTACAATGAGCAGTTCTTC.

The CDR3 DNA follows: TGTGCCATCAGTGAGTCGTCAGGGCGGAGGAACACTGAAGCTTTCTTT. This translates into CAISESSGRRNTEAFF. The J gene is TRBJ1-1, the V gene TRBV10-3; tentatively, D is TRBD1 (5 bases). V lost 0 bases to trimming and J lost 1 base, with 12 bases between them. CDR1 and CDR2 from the germline V gene are ENHRY and SYGVKD. The CDR3 extends over 16 amino acids.

This chain connects TRBV7-2 to TRBJ2-1; 11 bases line up with TRBD2. This CDR3 is 16 amino acids long. V dropped 5 bases and J dropped 5; count of bases not matched to a gene: 8. Germline loops: CDR1 SGHTA, CDR2 FQGNSA. CDR3 loop: CASSRTSGRGNNEQFF. DNA for the CDR3: TGTGCCAGCAGCCGAACTAGCGGGAGAGGCAACAATGAGCAGTTCTTC.

This sequence joins TRBV2 and TRBJ1-4; D gene uncertain. CDR3 length: 13 residues. V lost 5 bases to trimming and J lost 7 bases, with 11 bases between them. Germline values: CDR1 SNHLY, CDR2 FYNNEI. The CDR3 sequence is CASSWLRSEKLFF. In nucleotides, the CDR3 is TGTGCCAGCAGTTGGTTACGGAGTGAAAAACTGTTTTTT.

The rearrangement joins TRBV7-6 to TRBJ2-3, with 10 bases that match TRBD2. The germline CDR1 and CDR2 sequences are SGHVS and FNYEAQ. The CDR3 is made up of 15 amino acids. Trimming took 3 bases from V and 4 from J; bases not matched to a gene: 4. The CDR3 loop reads CASSFLAGEPDTQYF. The CDR3 DNA follows: TGTGCCAGCAGCTTCCTAGCGGGAGAACCAGATACGCAGTATTTT.

V gene TRBV25-1 combines with J gene TRBJ2-4, with D unclear. Trimming pared 2 bases from V and 6 bases from J, leaving 14 bases between. The length of the CDR3 is 15 residues. Germline CDR1 and CDR2: MGHDK and SYGVNS. The CDR3 DNA sequence: TGTGCCAGCAGTGAAAACAATAGATTTTCAAACATTCAGTACTTC. This translates into CASSENNRFSNIQYF.

The CDR3 here is CASSMTGVRTNEKLFF. For the CDR3, the DNA is TGTGCCAGCAGTATGACGGGAGTTCGAACTAATGAAAAACTGTTTTTT. V is TRBV28 and J is TRBJ1-4; no firm D call. The CDR3 sequence is 16 residues long. Between the trimmed V and J ends, which lost 5 bases and 1 base, there was a span of 14 bases. Germline V gives CDR1 MDHEN, CDR2 SYDVKM.

The gene calls are TRBV2 and TRBJ2-1; a weak D match, TRBD1 (6 bases). CDR1 and CDR2 from the germline V gene are SNHLY and FYNNEI. The CDR3 consists of 12 residues. Trimming stripped 6 bases from V and 5 bases from J, with 8 bases between. The CDR3 loop reads CASSRGDNEQFF. The CDR3 DNA is TGTGCCAGCAGCAGGGGAGACAATGAGCAGTTCTTC.

This rearrangement joins TRBV6-5 to TRBJ2-1, with 7 nucleotides matching TRBD2. The germline gives CDR1 MNHEY, CDR2 SVGAGI. Trimming removed 0 bases from V and 4 bases from J; junction bases left unmatched: 6. The CDR3 is made up of 16 amino acids. The CDR3: CASSYSAGVGYNEQFF. CDR3 DNA: TGTGCCAGCAGTTACTCGGCGGGGGTTGGATACAATGAGCAGTTCTTC.